The entry below describes one TCR beta chain. The source of the sample is a study of blood T cell repertoires in COVID-19. Study summary: T cells, B-cell-depleted T cells, or PBMCs provided the cDNA or gDNA that served as material.

Under the authors' procedure: Nucleated cell number was recorded as an estimate derived from reference gene primer amplification. Here immunoSEQ multiplex PCR was the method, and the copy in TCRdb shows in-frame clones only, minus some. V and J calls and clone size are those listed in that table; D and trimming were worked out from the DNA. Of around 320,000 clones detected, approximately 85% appear once; the ten largest clones hold around 7.8%. The germline V gene encodes CDR1 MNHNY and CDR2 SVGAGI (reference sequence). Trimming took 5 bases from V and 2 from J, leaving 18 bases between them. CDR3 length equals 16 residues.

V usage is TRBV6-6 and J usage is TRBJ1-2; possibly TRBD1 for D (5 bases). This clonotype originated in a human donor in a cohort sampled during active COVID-19. The sequencing input was peripheral blood. The CDR3 DNA sequence: TGTGCCAGCAGTCGACAAAAATTGCGGGGCAACTATGGCTACACCTTC. Its protein is CASSRQKLRGNYGYTF.